This entry is about one T cell receptor (beta chain). This sample is part of a study of blood T cell repertoires in COVID-19. TCRdb's table, derived via immunoSEQ multiplex PCR, lists solely in-frame clones and lacks some. Among 380,000 or so clones listed, around 88% were seen once. This CDR3 has 17 residues. Per the germline V gene, CDR1 is LGHNA and CDR2 is YSLEER. Trimming removed 1 base from V and 1 base from J, with 15 bases in between. This chain links TRBV4-3 with TRBJ2-3; D gene unclear. The sequencing sample was made of peripheral blood. This clonotype originated in a woman in her fifties or sixties with COVID-19, enrolled during active disease. The CDR3 loop reads CASSQAPVQVGTDTQYF. For the CDR3, the DNA is TGCGCCAGCAGCCAAGCCCCGGTTCAAGTCGGCACAGATACGCAGTATTTT.